This TCR beta chain stems from a study of blood T cell repertoires in COVID-19 (dated by TCRdb to about 2020). For the wider study: Samples from collaborators originated in the United States, Italy and Spain and spanned both the acute and convalescent phases of COVID-19. The material from the prospective study consisted of cDNA or gDNA derived from T cells, B-cell-depleted T cells, or PBMCs. Deeply sampled blood TCRbeta repertoires from subjects exposed to, actively infected with, or recovered from COVID-19 were included in the dataset. A freely available public database, intended as a resource for researchers studying the immune response to SARS-CoV-2, is where the repertoires were released. The samples were drawn from two sources: the first 160 participants of the ongoing ImmuneRACE study, and fewer than 1,500 subjects contributed by 6 global collaborators. Sample metadata almost always included a de-identified subject ID, COVID-19 status, age in years and sex. Where available, HLA class I and class II types were obtained from metadata supplied by the sample provider rather than from assay-based typing.

TCRbeta CDR3 regions were amplified from genomic DNA using the immunoSEQ Assay, a bias-controlled multiplex PCR. Per the authors' processing: Within the assay, amplification of reference gene primers was used to estimate how many nucleated cells each sample contained. To quantify the absolute abundance of each unique TCRbeta CDR3 rearrangement, sequence reads were collapsed and filtered. For each sample, productive Simpson clonality was calculated as the square root of Simpson's diversity index over productive rearrangements. TCRdb retrieved this table from immuneACCESS and kept in-frame rearrangements only. Not all clones are present; in checked studies, unresolved V genes account for under half, and no reason is known for the remainder. Clone size and the V and J calls come from that table; the DNA yielded D and trimming. Across this sample there are around 140,000 clones, with roughly 76% seen only once. The ten largest make up approximately 9.4% of the sample.

This clone was counted between two and nine times. Its antigen is unknown. No qualities accompany the bases; no much larger clone lies one base away. Based on the germline V gene, the CDR1 and CDR2 sequences are SGHRS and YFSETQ. From its cysteine to its phenylalanine, the CDR3 spans 17 amino acids. The retained sequence is limited to the CDR3, 51 bases, with the frame set at the first base. Cut back by 4 bases and 4 bases, the V and J ends lie 23 bases apart. Each collaborating institution followed its own protocols to collect whole blood in K2EDTA tubes. Collaborator samples were shipped for TCRbeta analysis as frozen whole blood, isolated PBMCs, or DNA extracted from either sample type. Overall study outcomes, separate from this receptor: The quantity of clinical and demographic metadata differed by source and by participant and was supplied without curation.

Sequenced sample: peripheral blood. This sequence was found in a woman between 50 and 59 years old with active or convalescent COVID-19. The sequence joins TRBV5-1 to TRBJ2-5; TRBD1 is possibly the D segment (6 matching bases). The nucleotides are TGCGCCAGCAGCCTGGCCCGCAGGGGCCCCGACCTAGAGACCCAGTACTTC. Translated, this gives CASSLARRGPDLETQYF.